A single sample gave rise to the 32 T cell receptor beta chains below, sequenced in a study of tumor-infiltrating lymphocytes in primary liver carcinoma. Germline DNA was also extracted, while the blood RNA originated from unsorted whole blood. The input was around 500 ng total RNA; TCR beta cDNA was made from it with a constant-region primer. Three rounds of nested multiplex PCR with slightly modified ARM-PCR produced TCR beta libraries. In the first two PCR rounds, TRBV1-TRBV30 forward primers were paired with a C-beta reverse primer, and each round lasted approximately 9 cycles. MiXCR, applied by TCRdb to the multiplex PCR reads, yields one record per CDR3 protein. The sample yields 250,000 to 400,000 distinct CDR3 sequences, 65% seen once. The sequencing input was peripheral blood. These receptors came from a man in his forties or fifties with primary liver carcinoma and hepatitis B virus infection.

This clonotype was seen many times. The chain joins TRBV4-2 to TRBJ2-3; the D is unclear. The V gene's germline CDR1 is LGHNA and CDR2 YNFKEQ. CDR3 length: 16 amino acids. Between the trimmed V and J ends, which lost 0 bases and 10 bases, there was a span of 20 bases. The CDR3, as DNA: TGTGCCAGCAGCCAAGAAGGTGGTCGTGGCCTCCGGGCGCAGTATTTT. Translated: CASSQEGGRGLRAQYF.

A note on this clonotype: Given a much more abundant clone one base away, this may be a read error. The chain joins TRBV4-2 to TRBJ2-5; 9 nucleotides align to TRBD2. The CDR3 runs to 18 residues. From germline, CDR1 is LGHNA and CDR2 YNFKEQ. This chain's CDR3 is CVSSQGVAGVSIQETQYF. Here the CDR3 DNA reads TGTGTCAGCAGCCAAGGGGTAGCGGGAGTTTCTATCCAAGAGACCCAGTACTTC.

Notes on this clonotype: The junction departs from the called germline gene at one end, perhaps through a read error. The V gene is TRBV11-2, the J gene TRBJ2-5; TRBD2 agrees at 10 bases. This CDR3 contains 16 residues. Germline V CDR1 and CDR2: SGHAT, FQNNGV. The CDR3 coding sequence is TGTGCCAACAGCTTAAATAGCGGGAGGTCCCGAGAGACCCGGTACTTC. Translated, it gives CANSLNSGRSRETRYF.

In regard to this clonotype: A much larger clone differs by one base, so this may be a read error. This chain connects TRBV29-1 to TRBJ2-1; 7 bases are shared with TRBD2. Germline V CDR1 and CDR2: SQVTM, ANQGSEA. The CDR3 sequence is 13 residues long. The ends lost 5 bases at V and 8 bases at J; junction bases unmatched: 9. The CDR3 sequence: CSVQGLGSDEQFF. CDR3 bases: TGCAGCGTTCAAGGACTAGGTTCCGATGAGCAGTTCTTC.

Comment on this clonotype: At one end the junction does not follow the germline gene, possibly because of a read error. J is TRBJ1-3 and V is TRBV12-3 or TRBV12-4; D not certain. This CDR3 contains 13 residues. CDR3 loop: CACSPHSGSTTYF. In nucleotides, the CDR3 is TGTGCCTGCAGTCCCCACTCTGGAAGCACCACATATTTT.

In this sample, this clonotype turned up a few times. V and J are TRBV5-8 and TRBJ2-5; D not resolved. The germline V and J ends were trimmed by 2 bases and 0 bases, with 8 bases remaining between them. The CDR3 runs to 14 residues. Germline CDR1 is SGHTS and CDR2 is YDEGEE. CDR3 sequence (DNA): TGTGCCAGCAGCTTAGGACGGTACCAAGAGACCCAGTACTTC. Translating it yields CASSLGRYQETQYF. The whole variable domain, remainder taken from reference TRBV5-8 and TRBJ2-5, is EAGVTQSPTHLIKTRGQQATLRCSPISGHTSVYWYQQALGLGLQFLLWYDEGEERNRGNFPPRFSGRQFPNYSSELNVNALELEDSALYLCASSLGRYQETQYFGPGTRLLVL.

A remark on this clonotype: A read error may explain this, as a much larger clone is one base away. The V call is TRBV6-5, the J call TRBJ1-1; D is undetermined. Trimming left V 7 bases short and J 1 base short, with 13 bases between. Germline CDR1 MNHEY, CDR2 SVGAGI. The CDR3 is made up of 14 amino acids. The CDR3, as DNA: TGTGCCAGCACCCAGGACGTGAAGAACACTGAAGCTTTCTTT. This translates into CASTQDVKNTEAFF.

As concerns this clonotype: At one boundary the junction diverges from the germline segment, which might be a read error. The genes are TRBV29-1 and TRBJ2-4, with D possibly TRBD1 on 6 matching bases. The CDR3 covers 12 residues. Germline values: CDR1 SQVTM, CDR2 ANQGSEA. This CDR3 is CSATGSSNIKYF. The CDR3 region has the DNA TGCAGCGCAACAGGGTCCTCAAACATTAAGTACTTC.

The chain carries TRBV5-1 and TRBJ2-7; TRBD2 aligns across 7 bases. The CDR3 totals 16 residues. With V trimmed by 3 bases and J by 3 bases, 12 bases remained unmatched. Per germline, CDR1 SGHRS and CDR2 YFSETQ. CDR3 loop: CASSSAGGSSFYEQYF. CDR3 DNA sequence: TGCGCCAGCAGCTCGGCGGGCGGGAGTTCGTTCTACGAGCAGTACTTC.

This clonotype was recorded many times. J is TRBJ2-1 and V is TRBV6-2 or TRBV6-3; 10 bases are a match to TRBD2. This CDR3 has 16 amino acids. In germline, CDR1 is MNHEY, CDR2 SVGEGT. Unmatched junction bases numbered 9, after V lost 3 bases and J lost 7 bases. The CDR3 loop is CASSYLAGGLSNEQFF. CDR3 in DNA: TGTGCCAGCAGTTATTTAGCGGGAGGCCTCTCAAATGAGCAGTTCTTC.

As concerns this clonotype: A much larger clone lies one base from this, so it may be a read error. The CDR3 DNA reads TGCGCCAGCAACGTCCGACAGGACACCCGAGCTTTCTTT. Protein: CASNVRQDTRAFF. The rearrangement joins TRBV4-1 to TRBJ1-1; perhaps TRBD1 as D (6 bases). Germline-derived CDR1 and CDR2 are MGHRA and YSYEKL. There are 13 residues in the CDR3. Trimming shortened V by 7 bases and J by 10 bases, and 19 bases separated the two germline ends.

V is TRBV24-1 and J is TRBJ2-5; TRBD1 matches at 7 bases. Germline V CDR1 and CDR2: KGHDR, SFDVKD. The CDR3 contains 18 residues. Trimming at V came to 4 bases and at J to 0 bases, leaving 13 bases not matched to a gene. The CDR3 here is CATSDSLDRDPYQETQYF. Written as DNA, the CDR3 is TGTGCCACCAGTGACTCACTTGACAGGGACCCGTACCAAGAGACCCAGTACTTC.

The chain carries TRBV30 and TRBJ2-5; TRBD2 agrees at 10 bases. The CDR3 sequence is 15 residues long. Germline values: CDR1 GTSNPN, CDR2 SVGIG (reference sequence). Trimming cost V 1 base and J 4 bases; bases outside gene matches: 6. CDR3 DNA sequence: TGTGCCTGGAGTGCTACTAGCGGGAACCGAGAGACCCAGTACTTC. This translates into CAWSATSGNRETQYF.

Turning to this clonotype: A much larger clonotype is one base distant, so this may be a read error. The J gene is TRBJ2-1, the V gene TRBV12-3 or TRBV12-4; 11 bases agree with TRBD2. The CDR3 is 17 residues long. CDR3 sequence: CTSSLRLAGISYNEQFF. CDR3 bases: TGTACCAGCAGCCTAAGACTAGCGGGAATCTCCTACAATGAGCAGTTCTTC.

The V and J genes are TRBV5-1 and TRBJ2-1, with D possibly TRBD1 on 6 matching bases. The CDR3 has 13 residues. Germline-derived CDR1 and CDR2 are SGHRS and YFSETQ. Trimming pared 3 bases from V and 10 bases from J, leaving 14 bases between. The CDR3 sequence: CASSWNIGQEQFF. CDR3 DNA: TGCGCCAGCAGCTGGAATATCGGACAGGAGCAGTTCTTC.

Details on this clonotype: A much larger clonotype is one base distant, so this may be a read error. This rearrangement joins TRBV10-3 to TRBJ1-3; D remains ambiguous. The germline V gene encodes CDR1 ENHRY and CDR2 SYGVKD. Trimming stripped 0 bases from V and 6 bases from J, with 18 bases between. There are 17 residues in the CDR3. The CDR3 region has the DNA TGTGCCATCAGTGAGTCGAATCCGGATAACAAGCCAAACACCATATATTTT. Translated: CAISESNPDNKPNTIYF.

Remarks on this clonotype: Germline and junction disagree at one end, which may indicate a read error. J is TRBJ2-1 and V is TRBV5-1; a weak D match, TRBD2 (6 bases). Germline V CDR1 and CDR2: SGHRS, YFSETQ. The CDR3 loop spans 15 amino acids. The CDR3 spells CASNLRDGDYNEQFF. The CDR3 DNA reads TGCGCCAGCAACTTGCGGGACGGGGACTACAATGAGCAGTTCTTC. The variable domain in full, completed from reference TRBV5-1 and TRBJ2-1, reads KAGVTQTPRYLIKTRGQQVTLSCSPISGHRSVSWYQQTPGQGLQFLFEYFSETQRNKGNFPGRFSGRQFSNSRSEMNVSTLELGDSALYLCASNLRDGDYNEQFFGPGTRLTVL.

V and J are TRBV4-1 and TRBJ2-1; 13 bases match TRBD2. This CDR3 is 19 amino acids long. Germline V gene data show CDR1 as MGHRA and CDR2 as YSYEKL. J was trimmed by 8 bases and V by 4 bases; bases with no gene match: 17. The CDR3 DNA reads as TGCGCCAGCAGCCCAGGGATAACACTAGCGGGAGGGAATTTCGATGAGCAGTTCTTC. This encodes CASSPGITLAGGNFDEQFF.

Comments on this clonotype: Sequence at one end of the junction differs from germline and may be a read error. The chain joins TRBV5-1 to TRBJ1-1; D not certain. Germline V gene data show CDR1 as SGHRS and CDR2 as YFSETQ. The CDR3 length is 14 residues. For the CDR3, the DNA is TGCGCCAGCAACTTGGGAATCCTATCCACTGAAGCTTTCTTT. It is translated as CASNLGILSTEAFF.

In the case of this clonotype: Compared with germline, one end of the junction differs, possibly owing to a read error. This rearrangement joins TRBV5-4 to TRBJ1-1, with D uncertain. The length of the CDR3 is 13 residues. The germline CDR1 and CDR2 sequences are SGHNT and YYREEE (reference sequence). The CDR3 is CASSVAENTVAFF. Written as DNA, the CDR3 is TGTGCCAGCAGCGTGGCGGAGAACACTGTAGCTTTCTTT.

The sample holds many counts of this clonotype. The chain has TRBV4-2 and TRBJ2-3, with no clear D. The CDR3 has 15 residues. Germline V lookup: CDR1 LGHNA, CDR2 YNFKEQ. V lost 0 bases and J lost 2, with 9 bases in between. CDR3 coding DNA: TGTGCCAGCAGCCAAGATTACGGGTACACAGATACGCAGTATTTT. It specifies CASSQDYGYTDTQYF.

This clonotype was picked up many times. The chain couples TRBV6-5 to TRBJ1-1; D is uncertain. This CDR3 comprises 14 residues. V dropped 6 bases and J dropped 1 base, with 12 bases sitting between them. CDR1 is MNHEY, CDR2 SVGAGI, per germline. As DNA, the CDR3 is TGTGCCAGCAGCTCTCTAGGCAGGAACACTGAAGCTTTCTTT. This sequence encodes CASSSLGRNTEAFF.

CDR3 amino acids: CASSLPPRNSGANVLTF. The CDR3, as DNA: TGTGCCAGCAGCTTGCCCCCTCGGAACTCTGGGGCCAACGTCCTGACTTTC. The chain employs TRBV5-4 and TRBJ2-6, with unresolved D. Germline values: CDR1 SGHNT, CDR2 YYREEE (reference sequence). V was cut by 1 base and J by 0 bases, with 11 bases left in between. This CDR3 has 17 amino acids.

CDR3 loop: CASRATGAGDYEQYF. The CDR3 nucleotides read TGTGCCAGCCGCGCGACGGGAGCGGGAGACTACGAGCAGTACTTC. V is TRBV5-8 and J is TRBJ2-7; 8 bases align to TRBD2. Looked up from germline, CDR1 is SGHTS and CDR2 is YDEGEE. This CDR3 contains 15 residues. J was trimmed by 3 bases and V by 7 bases; bases with no gene match: 12. The full variable domain, its missing parts supplied by reference TRBV5-8 and TRBJ2-7, is EAGVTQSPTHLIKTRGQQATLRCSPISGHTSVYWYQQALGLGLQFLLWYDEGEERNRGNFPPRFSGRQFPNYSSELNVNALELEDSALYLCASRATGAGDYEQYFGPGTRLTVT.

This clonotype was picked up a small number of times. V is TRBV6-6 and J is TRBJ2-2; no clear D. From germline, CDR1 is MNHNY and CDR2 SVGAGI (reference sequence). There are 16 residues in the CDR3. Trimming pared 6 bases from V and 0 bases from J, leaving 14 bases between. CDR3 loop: CASSPSRRSNTGELFF. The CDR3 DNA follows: TGTGCCAGCAGCCCCTCGCGACGGTCGAACACCGGGGAGCTGTTTTTT.

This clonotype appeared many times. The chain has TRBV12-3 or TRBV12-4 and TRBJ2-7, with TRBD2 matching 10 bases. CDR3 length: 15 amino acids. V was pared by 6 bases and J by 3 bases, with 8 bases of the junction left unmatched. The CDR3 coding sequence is TGTGCCAGCAGCCCCGGACTAGCGGAATACTACGAGCAGTACTTC. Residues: CASSPGLAEYYEQYF.

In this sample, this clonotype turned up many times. CDR3 region: CSATLGETQYF. CDR3 DNA: TGCAGCGCTACATTAGGAGAGACCCAGTACTTC. V and J are TRBV29-1 and TRBJ2-5; no definite D call. V lost 7 bases, J lost 4 bases, and 10 bases lay in between. The germline gives CDR1 SQVTM, CDR2 ANQGSEA. The CDR3 covers 11 residues.

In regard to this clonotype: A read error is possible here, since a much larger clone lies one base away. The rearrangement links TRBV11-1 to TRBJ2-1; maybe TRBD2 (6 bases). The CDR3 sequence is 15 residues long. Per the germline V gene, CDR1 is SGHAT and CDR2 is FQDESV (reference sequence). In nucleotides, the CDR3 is TGTGCCTGGAGTCTAGGACTAAGCTCCTACAATGGGCAGTTCTTC. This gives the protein CAWSLGLSSYNGQFF.

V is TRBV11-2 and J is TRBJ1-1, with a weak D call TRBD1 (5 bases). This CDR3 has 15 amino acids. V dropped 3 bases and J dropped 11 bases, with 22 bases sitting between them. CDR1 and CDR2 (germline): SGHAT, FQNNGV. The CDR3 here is CASSFGGAWATGAFF. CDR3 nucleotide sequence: TGTGCCAGCAGCTTTGGAGGGGCCTGGGCCACTGGGGCTTTCTTT.

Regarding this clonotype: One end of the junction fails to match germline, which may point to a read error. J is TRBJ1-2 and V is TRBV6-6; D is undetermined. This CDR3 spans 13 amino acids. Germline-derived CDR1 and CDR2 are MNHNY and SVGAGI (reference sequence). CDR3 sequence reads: CARSYASNYGYTF. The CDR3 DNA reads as TGTGCCAGGAGTTACGCCAGCAACTATGGCTACACCTTC.

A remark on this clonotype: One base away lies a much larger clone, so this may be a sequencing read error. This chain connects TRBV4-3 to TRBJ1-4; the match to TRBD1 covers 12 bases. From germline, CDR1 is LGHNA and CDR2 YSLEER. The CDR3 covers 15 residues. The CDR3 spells CARSHAGTGGEKLFF. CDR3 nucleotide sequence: TGCGCCAGGAGCCACGCCGGGACAGGGGGCGAAAAACTGTTTTTT.

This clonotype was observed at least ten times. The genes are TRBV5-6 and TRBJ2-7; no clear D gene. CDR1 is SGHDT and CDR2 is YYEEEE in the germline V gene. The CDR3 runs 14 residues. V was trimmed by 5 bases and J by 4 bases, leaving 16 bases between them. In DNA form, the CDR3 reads TGTGCCAGCAGTTTAGTACGGACGGCTTACGAGCAGTACTTC. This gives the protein CASSLVRTAYEQYF.